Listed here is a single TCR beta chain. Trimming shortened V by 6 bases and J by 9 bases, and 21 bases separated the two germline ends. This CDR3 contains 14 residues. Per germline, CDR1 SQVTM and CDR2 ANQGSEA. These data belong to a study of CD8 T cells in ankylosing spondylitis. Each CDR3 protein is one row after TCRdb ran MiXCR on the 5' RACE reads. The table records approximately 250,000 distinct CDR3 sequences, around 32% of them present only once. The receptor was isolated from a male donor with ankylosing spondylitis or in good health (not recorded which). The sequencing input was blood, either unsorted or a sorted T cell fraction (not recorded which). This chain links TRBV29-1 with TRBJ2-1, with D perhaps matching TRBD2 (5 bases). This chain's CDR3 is CSVEPRLTIAEQFF. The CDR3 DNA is TGCAGCGTGGAACCGCGCTTGACTATTGCTGAGCAGTTCTTC.